This TCR beta chain was profiled in a study of cytotoxic CD8 clonotypes in ibrutinib-treated CLL. The CDR3 covers 15 residues. V lost 7 bases, J lost 1 base, and 7 bases stayed unmatched. The germline gives CDR1 SNHLY, CDR2 FYNNEI. Repertoires were generated with immunoSEQ multiplex PCR, while TCRdb's copy carries only in-frame clones and drops some. The table includes 15,000 to 20,000 clones, approximately 60% detected once. This clone was found a few times. The specimen comprised PBMCs, sampled after 12 months of ibrutinib treatment. The chain uses TRBV2 and TRBJ1-3; TRBD1 matches 7 bases. This TCR derives from a human donor with chronic lymphocytic leukemia. The CDR3, as DNA: TGTGCCAGCACCGGGACAGCCTTTTCTGGAAACACCATATATTTT. Protein: CASTGTAFSGNTIYF.